This section outlines one T cell receptor beta chain sequence together with its context. Its antigen is unidentified. This sample was included in a study of T cells after yellow fever vaccination. About the research overall: The fractions with low cell numbers were processed using SMART-Seq v4 Ultra Low Input. General study findings and limits: The secondary response was weaker but peaked faster, day 5 versus 15.

TCRdb called the 5' RACE reads again in MiXCR, with one record for every CDR3 protein. The sample holds approximately 450,000 distinct CDR3 sequences, roughly a sixth seen once. There are 15 residues in the CDR3. V lost 2 bases and J lost 9; bases outside the gene matches: 7. Germline V CDR1 and CDR2: SGHRS, YFSETQ. Sequences were derived from PBMCs, sampled before the yellow fever booster vaccination. The sequence was collected from a man between 18 and 35 years old who received the YFV17D yellow fever vaccine. The genes are TRBV5-1 and TRBJ1-6, with 8 bases aligning to TRBD1. DNA for the CDR3: TGCGCCAGCAGCTTTCAGGGGGCTCGCACTTCACCCCTCCACTTT. Protein product: CASSFQGARTSPLHF.